The TCR beta chain under discussion was sequenced for a study of T cells in Graves' hyperthyroidism and ophthalmopathy. Those with hyperthyroidism were 18 to 65 years old, newly diagnosed, and ill for under 2 months. Template material for amplifying TCR beta CDR3 regions consisted of RNA transcripts. HTBI primers were used for first-round RT-PCR of the TCR CDR3. TCRdb called the multiplex PCR reads again in MiXCR, with one record for every CDR3 protein. The table has hundreds of thousands of distinct CDR3 sequences, approximately 25% seen once. The sequence was collected from a man between 45 and 60 years old with Graves' hyperthyroidism. The sample taken for sequencing was blood.

The CDR3 sequence: CASSRSLGSYNEQFF. The CDR3 DNA is TGTGCCAGCAGCCGCTCTTTGGGCTCCTACAATGAGCAGTTCTTC. The gene calls are TRBV11-2 and TRBJ2-1; no reliable D call. Germline V gene sequence: CDR1 SGHAT, CDR2 FQNNGV. The CDR3 totals 15 residues. V shed 5 bases and J shed 0 bases, with 11 bases lying between them.